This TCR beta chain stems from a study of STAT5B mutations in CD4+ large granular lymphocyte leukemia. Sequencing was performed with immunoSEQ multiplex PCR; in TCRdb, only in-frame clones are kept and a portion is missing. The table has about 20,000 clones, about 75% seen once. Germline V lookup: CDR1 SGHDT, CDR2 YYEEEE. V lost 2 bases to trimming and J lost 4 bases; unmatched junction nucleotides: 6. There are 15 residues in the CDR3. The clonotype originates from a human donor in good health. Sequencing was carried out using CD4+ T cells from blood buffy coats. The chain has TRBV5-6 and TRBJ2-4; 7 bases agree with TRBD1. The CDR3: CASSLVGQLKNIQYF. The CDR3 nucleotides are TGTGCCAGCAGCTTAGTGGGACAGTTAAAAAACATTCAGTACTTC.